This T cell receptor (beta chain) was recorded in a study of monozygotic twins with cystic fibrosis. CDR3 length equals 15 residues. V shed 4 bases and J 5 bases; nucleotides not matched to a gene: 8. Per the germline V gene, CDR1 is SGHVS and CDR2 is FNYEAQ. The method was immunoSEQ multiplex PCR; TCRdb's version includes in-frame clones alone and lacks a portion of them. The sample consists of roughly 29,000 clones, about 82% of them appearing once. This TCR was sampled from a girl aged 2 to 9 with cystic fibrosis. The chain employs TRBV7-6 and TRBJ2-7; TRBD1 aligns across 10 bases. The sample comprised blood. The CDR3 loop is CASSSASTGGNEQYF. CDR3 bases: TGTGCCAGCAGCTCGGCTTCGACAGGGGGCAACGAGCAGTACTTC. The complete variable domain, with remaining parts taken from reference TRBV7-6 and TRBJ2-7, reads GAGVSQSPRYKVTKRGQDVALRCDPISGHVSLYWYRQALGQGPEFLTYFNYEAQQDKSGLPNDRFSAERPEGSISTLTIQRTEQRDSAMYRCASSSASTGGNEQYFGPGTRLTVT.